The 19 T cell receptor beta chains below all came from one sample that was sequenced in a study of blood T cell repertoires in COVID-19. Data came from immunoSEQ multiplex PCR; TCRdb stores just in-frame clones and leaves some out. The table records some 70,000 clones, 73% of them present only once. The specimen sequenced was peripheral blood. These receptor sequences come from a man aged 55 to 70 with acute or convalescent COVID-19.

The CDR3 protein is CASSPREAGELFF. The CDR3 DNA reads TGTGCCAGCTCACCAAGGGAGGCCGGGGAGCTGTTTTTT. The gene calls are TRBV18 and TRBJ2-2; the D gene is possibly TRBD2 (6 bases). The CDR3 sequence is 13 residues long. Trimming left V 2 bases short and J 6 bases short, with 7 bases between. CDR1 and CDR2 from the germline V gene are KGHSH and LQKENI. Full variable domain (missing parts from reference TRBV18 and TRBJ2-2): NAGVMQNPRHLVRRRGQEARLRCSPMKGHSHVYWYRQLPEEGLKFMVYLQKENIIDESGMPKERFSAEFPKEGPSILRIQQVVRGDSAAYFCASSPREAGELFFGEGSRLTVL.

The V call is TRBV5-1, the J call TRBJ2-1; TRBD2 matches 7 bases. Trimming at V came to 7 bases and at J to 9 bases, leaving 10 bases not matched to a gene. The CDR3 contains 13 residues. CDR1 is SGHRS, CDR2 YFSETQ, per germline. The CDR3 DNA follows: TGCGCCAGCGCAGCGGCCAGGGAGGGTGAGCAGTTCTTC. Its protein is CASAAAREGEQFF. The full variable domain, rest sourced from reference TRBV5-1 and TRBJ2-1, is KAGVTQTPRYLIKTRGQQVTLSCSPISGHRSVSWYQQTPGQGLQFLFEYFSETQRNKGNFPGRFSGRQFSNSRSEMNVSTLELGDSALYLCASAAAREGEQFFGPGTRLTVL.

The chain employs TRBV29-1 and TRBJ2-3; 9 nucleotides line up with TRBD2. CDR1 and CDR2 (germline): SQVTM, ANQGSEA. The CDR3 is made up of 15 amino acids. V dropped 5 bases and J dropped 2; count of bases not matched to a gene: 8. The CDR3 here is CSVRLAEQNTDTQYF. The CDR3 coding sequence is TGCAGCGTTCGACTAGCGGAGCAAAACACAGATACGCAGTATTTT.

This clone was seen more than once but under ten times. The rearrangement uses TRBV3-1 (or the pseudogene TRBV3-2) and TRBJ2-1, with 11 bases lining up with TRBD2. Germline CDR1 reads LGHDT; CDR2 reads YNNKEL (reference sequence). Unmatched junction bases numbered 7, after V lost 4 bases and J lost 2 bases. CDR3 length: 17 amino acids. CDR3 amino acids: CASSPTSGGPTYNEQFF. The CDR3 region has the DNA TGTGCCAGCAGCCCCACTAGCGGGGGACCTACCTACAATGAGCAGTTCTTC.

V and J are TRBV11-2 and TRBJ2-3; 8 bases agree with TRBD1. CDR1 is SGHAT and CDR2 is FQNNGV in the germline V gene. V lost 5 bases and J lost 6; bases outside the gene matches: 10. CDR3 size: 15 residues. CDR3 nucleotide sequence: TGTGCCAGCAGCCACCGGGACAGGAGACGGGATACGCAGTATTTT. Amino acid sequence: CASSHRDRRRDTQYF.

V and J are TRBV3-1 (or the pseudogene TRBV3-2) and TRBJ1-1, with TRBD1 as a possible D gene (6 bases). In germline, CDR1 is LGHDT, CDR2 YNNKEL (reference sequence). Trimming stripped 1 base from V and 4 bases from J, with 16 bases between. The CDR3 contains 16 residues. This CDR3 reads CASSQGWDTLGTEAFF. DNA for the CDR3: TGTGCCAGCAGCCAAGGGTGGGACACCCTGGGCACTGAAGCTTTCTTT.

This chain connects TRBV7-9 to TRBJ2-1; TRBD1 aligns across 8 bases. V gave up 5 bases and J gave up 2 bases; unmatched junction bases: 5. Germline V gives CDR1 SEHNR, CDR2 FQNEAQ (reference sequence). This CDR3 comprises 15 residues. The CDR3 loop reads CASSIPTGAYNEQFF. The CDR3 DNA reads TGTGCCAGCAGCATACCGACAGGGGCCTACAATGAGCAGTTCTTC.

The V call is TRBV6-1, the J call TRBJ1-2; D remains ambiguous. This CDR3 has 15 amino acids. The V gene lost 3 bases and the J gene lost 5 bases, with 16 bases spanning the gap. Germline V gene lookup returns CDR1 MNHNS and CDR2 SASEGT. The CDR3 nucleotides read TGTGCCAGCAGTGATGCGGTTGAGACTGGGTATGGCTACACCTTC. Residues: CASSDAVETGYGYTF.

V gene TRBV7-3 combines with J gene TRBJ2-5, with 7 nucleotides matching TRBD1. V trimming: 5 bases; J trimming: 0 bases; junction bases outside the gene matches: 3. This CDR3 has 14 residues. CDR1 is SGHTA, CDR2 FQGTGA, per germline. In nucleotides, the CDR3 is TGTGCCAGCAGCCCTGGGACAGACCAAGAGACCCAGTACTTC. Translation: CASSPGTDQETQYF. Full variable domain (outside the CDR3, taken from reference TRBV7-3 and TRBJ2-5): GAGVSQTPSNKVTEKGKYVELRCDPISGHTALYWYRQSLGQGPEFLIYFQGTGAADDSGLPNDRFFAVRPEGSVSTLKIQRTERGDSAVYLCASSPGTDQETQYFGPGTRLLVL.

V gene TRBV30 combines with J gene TRBJ2-5, with 7 bases lining up with TRBD2. The junction had 5 bases not matched to a gene; V was cut back by 0 bases and J by 4 bases. The germline V gene encodes CDR1 GTSNPN and CDR2 SVGIG (reference sequence). This CDR3 has 14 residues. The CDR3, as DNA: TGTGCCTGGAGTGTCGGGGGGAGGTTAGAGACCCAGTACTTC. Translated, it gives CAWSVGGRLETQYF.

This clone was seen at least ten times. This chain connects TRBV6-5 to TRBJ2-7; D ambiguous. Trimming cost V 6 bases and J 3 bases, with 9 bases left between them. In germline, CDR1 is MNHEY, CDR2 SVGAGI. This CDR3 comprises 12 residues. The CDR3 loop reads CASSSDGYEQYF. The CDR3, as DNA: TGTGCCAGCAGCAGCGACGGCTACGAGCAGTACTTC.

The chain is built from TRBV6-5 and TRBJ2-7; TRBD1 aligns across 7 bases. Germline loops: CDR1 MNHEY, CDR2 SVGAGI. CDR3 length: 14 residues. After removal of 8 bases from V and 6 bases from J, the junction contained 13 bases not matched to a gene. The DNA for the CDR3 is TGTGCCAGCCCGACCGGGACAGCCCAGTCCGAGCAGTACTTC. Amino acid sequence: CASPTGTAQSEQYF.

The rearrangement joins TRBV6-1 to TRBJ2-5, with D possibly matching TRBD1 (6 bases). The V gene's germline CDR1 is MNHNS and CDR2 SASEGT. V dropped 2 bases and J dropped 5 bases, with 12 bases sitting between them. The CDR3 has 14 residues. The CDR3 coding sequence is TGTGCCAGCAGTGAAATTGTGAGGGGGGAGACCCAGTACTTC. Protein sequence: CASSEIVRGETQYF.

This sequence joins TRBV19 and TRBJ1-2, with a weak D call TRBD1 (6 bases). V lost 10 bases and J lost 0, with 12 bases in between. There are 13 residues in the CDR3. Looked up from germline, CDR1 is LNHDA and CDR2 is SQIVND (reference sequence). The CDR3 here is CATGDISNYGYTF. CDR3 nucleotide sequence: TGTGCCACCGGGGACATCTCTAACTATGGCTACACCTTC.

The gene calls are TRBV7-3 and TRBJ1-2; weak D call: TRBD1 (6 bases). Germline V CDR1 and CDR2: SGHTA, FQGTGA. This CDR3 contains 13 residues. Trimming took 3 bases from V and 11 from J, leaving 16 bases between them. As DNA, the CDR3 is TGTGCCAGCAGCTTGGCTGACAGGCTCGGATACACCTTC. Protein: CASSLADRLGYTF.

The V and J genes are TRBV6-1 and TRBJ1-1; maybe TRBD1 (6 bases). The V end lost 8 bases, the J end lost 8 bases, and 12 bases lay between the germline ends. This CDR3 contains 11 residues. Germline V gives CDR1 MNHNS, CDR2 SASEGT. In DNA form, the CDR3 reads TGTGCCAGCGTACAGGGAGAAGAAGCTTTCTTT. Its translation: CASVQGEEAFF.

The gene calls are TRBV18 and TRBJ1-2; 8 positions agree with TRBD1. Trimming removed 2 bases from V and 1 base from J; junction bases left unmatched: 9. Germline V gene lookup returns CDR1 KGHSH and CDR2 LQKENI. The CDR3 runs to 17 residues. In DNA form, the CDR3 reads TGTGCCAGCTCACCATTGGGCAGGGGGCGAGGTAACTATGGCTACACCTTC. This sequence encodes CASSPLGRGRGNYGYTF. Together with reference TRBV18 and TRBJ1-2, the CDR3 gives the full variable domain: NAGVMQNPRHLVRRRGQEARLRCSPMKGHSHVYWYRQLPEEGLKFMVYLQKENIIDESGMPKERFSAEFPKEGPSILRIQQVVRGDSAAYFCASSPLGRGRGNYGYTFGSGTRLTVV.

The V and J genes are TRBV5-6 and TRBJ2-5; 8 bases align to TRBD2. Germline V gene lookup returns CDR1 SGHDT and CDR2 YYEEEE. The CDR3 length is 16 residues. Trimming removed 3 bases from V and 2 bases from J; junction bases left unmatched: 9. Here the CDR3 reads CASSYPGTSGQETQYF. The CDR3 DNA is TGTGCCAGCAGCTACCCTGGGACTAGTGGGCAAGAGACCCAGTACTTC. Based on the CDR3 plus reference TRBV5-6 and TRBJ2-5, the full variable domain is DAGVTQSPTHLIKTRGQQVTLRCSPKSGHDTVSWYQQALGQGPQFIFQYYEEEERQRGNFPDRFSGHQFPNYSSELNVNALLLGDSALYLCASSYPGTSGQETQYFGPGTRLLVL.

J is TRBJ2-2 and V is TRBV28; 11 nucleotides align to TRBD2. Trimming cost V 8 bases and J 3 bases; bases outside gene matches: 2. The V gene's germline CDR1 is MDHEN and CDR2 SYDVKM. The CDR3 has 14 residues. In DNA form, the CDR3 reads TGTGCCAGCGGGGGACTAGCGGACACCGGGGAGCTGTTTTTT. As protein: CASGGLADTGELFF.